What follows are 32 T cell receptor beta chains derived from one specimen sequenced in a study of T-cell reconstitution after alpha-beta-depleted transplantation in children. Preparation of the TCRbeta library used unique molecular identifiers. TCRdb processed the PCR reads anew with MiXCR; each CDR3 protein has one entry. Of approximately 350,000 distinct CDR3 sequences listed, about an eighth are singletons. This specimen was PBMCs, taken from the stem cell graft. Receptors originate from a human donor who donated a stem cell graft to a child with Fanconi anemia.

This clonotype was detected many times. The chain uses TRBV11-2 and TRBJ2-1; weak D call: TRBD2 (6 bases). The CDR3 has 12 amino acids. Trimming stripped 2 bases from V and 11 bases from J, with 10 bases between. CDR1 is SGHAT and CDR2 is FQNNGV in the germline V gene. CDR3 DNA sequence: TGTGCCAGCAGCTTATTTAGCGGAAAGCAGTTCTTC. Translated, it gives CASSLFSGKQFF.

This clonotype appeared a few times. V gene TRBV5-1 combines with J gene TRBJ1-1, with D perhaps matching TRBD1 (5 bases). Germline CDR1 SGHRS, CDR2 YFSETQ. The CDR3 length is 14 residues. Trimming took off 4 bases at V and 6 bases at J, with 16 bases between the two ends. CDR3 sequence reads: CASSQGASLSEAFF. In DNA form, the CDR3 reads TGCGCCAGCAGCCAAGGGGCCAGCCTCTCTGAAGCTTTCTTT. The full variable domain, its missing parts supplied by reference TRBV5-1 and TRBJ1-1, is KAGVTQTPRYLIKTRGQQVTLSCSPISGHRSVSWYQQTPGQGLQFLFEYFSETQRNKGNFPGRFSGRQFSNSRSEMNVSTLELGDSALYLCASSQGASLSEAFFGQGTRLTVV.

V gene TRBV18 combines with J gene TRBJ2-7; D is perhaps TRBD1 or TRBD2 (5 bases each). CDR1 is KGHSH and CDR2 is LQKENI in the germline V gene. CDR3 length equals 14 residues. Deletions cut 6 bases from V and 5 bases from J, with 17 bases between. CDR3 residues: CASSLEWGYNEQYF. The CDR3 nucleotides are TGTGCCAGCTCCCTGGAGTGGGGGTATAACGAGCAGTACTTC.

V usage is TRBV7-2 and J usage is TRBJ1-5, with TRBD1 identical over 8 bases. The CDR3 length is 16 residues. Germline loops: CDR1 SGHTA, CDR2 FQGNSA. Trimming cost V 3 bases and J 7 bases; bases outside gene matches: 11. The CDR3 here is CASSFTGQGAGQPQHF. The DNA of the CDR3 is TGTGCCAGCAGCTTTACAGGACAGGGAGCTGGCCAGCCCCAGCATTTT.

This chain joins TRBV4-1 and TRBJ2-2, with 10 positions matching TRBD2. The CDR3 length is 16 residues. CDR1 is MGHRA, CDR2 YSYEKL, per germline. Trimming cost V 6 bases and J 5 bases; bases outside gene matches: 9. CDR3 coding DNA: TGCGCCAGCAGAAGGGGGCTAGCGGGGGAAACCGGGGAGCTGTTTTTT. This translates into CASRRGLAGETGELFF.

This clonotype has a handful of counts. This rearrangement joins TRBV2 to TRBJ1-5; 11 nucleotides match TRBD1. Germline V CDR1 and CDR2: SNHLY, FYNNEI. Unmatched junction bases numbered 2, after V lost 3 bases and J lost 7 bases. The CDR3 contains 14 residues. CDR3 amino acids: CASSERTGGQPQHF. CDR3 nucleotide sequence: TGTGCCAGCAGTGAGCGGACAGGGGGCCAGCCCCAGCATTTT.

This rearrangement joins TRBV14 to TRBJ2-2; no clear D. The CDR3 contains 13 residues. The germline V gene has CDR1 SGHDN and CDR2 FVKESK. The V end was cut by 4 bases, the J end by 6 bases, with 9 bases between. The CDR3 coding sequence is TGTGCCAGCAGCCGCATCGACTCCGGGGAGCTGTTTTTT. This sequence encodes CASSRIDSGELFF.

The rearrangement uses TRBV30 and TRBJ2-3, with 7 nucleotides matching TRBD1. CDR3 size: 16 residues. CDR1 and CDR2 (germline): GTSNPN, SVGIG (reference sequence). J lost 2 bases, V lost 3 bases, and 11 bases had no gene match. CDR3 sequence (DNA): TGTGCCTGGAGCGCTACCCGGGACAGTTCCACAGATACGCAGTATTTT. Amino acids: CAWSATRDSSTDTQYF.

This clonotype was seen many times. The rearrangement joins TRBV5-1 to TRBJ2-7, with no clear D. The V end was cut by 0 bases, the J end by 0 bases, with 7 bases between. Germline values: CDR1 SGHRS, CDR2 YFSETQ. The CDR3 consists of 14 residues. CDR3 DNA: TGCGCCAGCAGCTTGGCCGGAACCTCCTACGAGCAGTACTTC. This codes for CASSLAGTSYEQYF.

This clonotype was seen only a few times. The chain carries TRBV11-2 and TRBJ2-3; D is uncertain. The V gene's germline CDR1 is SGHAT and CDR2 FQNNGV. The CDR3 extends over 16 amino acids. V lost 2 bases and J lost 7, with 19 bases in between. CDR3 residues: CASSLHSRVVGNTQYF. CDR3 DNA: TGTGCCAGCAGCTTACATTCACGGGTCGTGGGGAATACGCAGTATTTT.

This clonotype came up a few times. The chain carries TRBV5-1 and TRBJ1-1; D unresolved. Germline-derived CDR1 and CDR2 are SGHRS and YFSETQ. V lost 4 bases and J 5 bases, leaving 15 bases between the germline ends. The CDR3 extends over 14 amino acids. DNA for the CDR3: TGCGCCAGCAGCCCGGGGTCCGTGGGGACTGAAGCTTTCTTT. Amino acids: CASSPGSVGTEAFF.

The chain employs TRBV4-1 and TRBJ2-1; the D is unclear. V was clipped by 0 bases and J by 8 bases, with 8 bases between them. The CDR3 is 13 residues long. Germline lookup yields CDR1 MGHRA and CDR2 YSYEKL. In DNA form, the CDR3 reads TGCGCCAGCAGCCAAGATTGGTCGGATGAGCAGTTCTTC. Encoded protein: CASSQDWSDEQFF.

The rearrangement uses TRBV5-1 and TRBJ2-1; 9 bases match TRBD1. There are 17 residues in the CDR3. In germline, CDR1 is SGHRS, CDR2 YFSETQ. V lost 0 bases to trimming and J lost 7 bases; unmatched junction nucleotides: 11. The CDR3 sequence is CASSLVPGGQGSNEQFF. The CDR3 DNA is TGCGCCAGCAGCTTGGTCCCGGGGGGACAGGGCAGTAATGAGCAGTTCTTC.

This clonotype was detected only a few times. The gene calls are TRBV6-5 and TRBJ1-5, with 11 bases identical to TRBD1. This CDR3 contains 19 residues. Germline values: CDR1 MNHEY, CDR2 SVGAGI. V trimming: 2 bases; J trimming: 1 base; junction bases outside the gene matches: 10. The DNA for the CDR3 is TGTGCCAGCAGTTACAATCCAAGGACAGGGGGCTCGAGCAATCAGCCCCAGCATTTT. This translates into CASSYNPRTGGSSNQPQHF.

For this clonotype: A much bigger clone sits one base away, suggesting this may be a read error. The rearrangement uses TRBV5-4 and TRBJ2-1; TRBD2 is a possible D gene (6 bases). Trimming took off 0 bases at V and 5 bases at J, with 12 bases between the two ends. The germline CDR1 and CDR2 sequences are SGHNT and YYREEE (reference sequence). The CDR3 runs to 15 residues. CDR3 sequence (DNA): TGTGCCAGCAGCTTGGATCTAGCGCAGGACAATGAGCAGTTCTTC. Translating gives CASSLDLAQDNEQFF.

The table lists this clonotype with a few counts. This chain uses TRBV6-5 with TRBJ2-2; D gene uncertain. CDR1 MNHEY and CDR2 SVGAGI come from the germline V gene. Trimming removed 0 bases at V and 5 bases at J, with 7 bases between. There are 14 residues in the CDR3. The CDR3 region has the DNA TGTGCCAGCAGTTACTCGTGGCGGACCGGGGAGCTGTTTTTT. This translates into CASSYSWRTGELFF.

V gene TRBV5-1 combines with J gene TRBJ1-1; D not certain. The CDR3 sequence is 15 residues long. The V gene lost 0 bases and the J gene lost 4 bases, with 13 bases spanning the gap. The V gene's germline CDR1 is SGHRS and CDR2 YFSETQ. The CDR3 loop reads CASSLEPIRSTEAFF. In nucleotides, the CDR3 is TGCGCCAGCAGCTTGGAACCTATCAGGAGCACTGAAGCTTTCTTT.

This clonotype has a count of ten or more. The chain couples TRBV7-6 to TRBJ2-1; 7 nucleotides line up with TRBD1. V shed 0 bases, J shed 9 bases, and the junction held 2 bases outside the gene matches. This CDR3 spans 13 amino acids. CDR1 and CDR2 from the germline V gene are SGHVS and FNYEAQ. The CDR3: CASSLAHRGEQFF. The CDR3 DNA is TGTGCCAGCAGCTTAGCGCACAGGGGTGAGCAGTTCTTC.

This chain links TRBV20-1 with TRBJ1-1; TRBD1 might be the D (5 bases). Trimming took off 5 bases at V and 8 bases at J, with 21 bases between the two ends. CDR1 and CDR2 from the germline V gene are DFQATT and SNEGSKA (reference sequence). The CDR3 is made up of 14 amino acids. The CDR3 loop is CSAHRPQGIGEAFF. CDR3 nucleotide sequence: TGCAGTGCTCACCGGCCCCAGGGTATTGGGGAAGCTTTCTTT.

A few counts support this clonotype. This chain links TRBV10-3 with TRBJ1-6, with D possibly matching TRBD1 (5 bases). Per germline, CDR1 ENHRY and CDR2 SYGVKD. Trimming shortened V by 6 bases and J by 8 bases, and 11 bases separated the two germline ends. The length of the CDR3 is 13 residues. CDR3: CAISLEGYSPLHF. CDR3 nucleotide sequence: TGTGCCATCAGCTTGGAGGGGTATTCACCCCTCCACTTT.

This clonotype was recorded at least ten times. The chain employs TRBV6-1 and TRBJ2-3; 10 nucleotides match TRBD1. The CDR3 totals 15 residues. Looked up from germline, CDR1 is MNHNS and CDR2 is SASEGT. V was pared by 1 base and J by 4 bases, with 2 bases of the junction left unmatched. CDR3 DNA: TGTGCCAGCAGTGAAGGACAGGGGGCGGCAGATACGCAGTATTTT. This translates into CASSEGQGAADTQYF.

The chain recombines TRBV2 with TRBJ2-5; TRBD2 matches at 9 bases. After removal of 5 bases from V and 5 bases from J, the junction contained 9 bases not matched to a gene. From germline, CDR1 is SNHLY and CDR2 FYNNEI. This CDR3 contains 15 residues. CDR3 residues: CASSSERGAGETQYF. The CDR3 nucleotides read TGTGCCAGCAGTAGCGAGCGGGGGGCCGGCGAGACCCAGTACTTC.

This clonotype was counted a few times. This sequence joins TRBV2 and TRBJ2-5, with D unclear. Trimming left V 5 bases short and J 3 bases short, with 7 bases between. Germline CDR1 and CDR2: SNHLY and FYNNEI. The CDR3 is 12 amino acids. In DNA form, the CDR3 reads TGTGCCAGCAGTTGGTGGAAAGAGACCCAGTACTTC. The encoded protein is CASSWWKETQYF. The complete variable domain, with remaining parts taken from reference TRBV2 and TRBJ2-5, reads EPEVTQTPSHQVTQMGQEVILRCVPISNHLYFYWYRQILGQKVEFLVSFYNNEISEKSEIFDDQFSVERPDGSNFTLKIRSTKLEDSAMYFCASSWWKETQYFGPGTRLLVL.

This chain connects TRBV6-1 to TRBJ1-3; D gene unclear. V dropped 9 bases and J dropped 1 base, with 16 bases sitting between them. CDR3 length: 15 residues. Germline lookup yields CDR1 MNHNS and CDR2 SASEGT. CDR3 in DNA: TGTGCCAGTAGCCGAGGGAAAGAATCTGGAAACACCATATATTTT. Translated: CASSRGKESGNTIYF.

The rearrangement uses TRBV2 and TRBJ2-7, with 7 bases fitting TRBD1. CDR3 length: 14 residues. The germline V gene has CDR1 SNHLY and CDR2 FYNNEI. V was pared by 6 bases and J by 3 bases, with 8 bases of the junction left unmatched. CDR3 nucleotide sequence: TGTGCCAGCAGCCGGGACAGCCCTTTCTACGAGCAGTACTTC. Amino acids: CASSRDSPFYEQYF. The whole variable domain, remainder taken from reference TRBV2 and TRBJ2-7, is EPEVTQTPSHQVTQMGQEVILRCVPISNHLYFYWYRQILGQKVEFLVSFYNNEISEKSEIFDDQFSVERPDGSNFTLKIRSTKLEDSAMYFCASSRDSPFYEQYFGPGTRLTVT.

The CDR3 reads CASSLVGAGENEKLFF. The CDR3 DNA reads as TGTGCCAGCAGTCTAGTGGGGGCAGGGGAAAATGAAAAACTGTTTTTT. The rearrangement links TRBV12-3 or TRBV12-4 to TRBJ1-4, with a tentative D call TRBD1 (6 bases). Trimming shortened V by 5 bases and J by 5 bases, and 18 bases separated the two germline ends. This CDR3 is built from 16 residues.

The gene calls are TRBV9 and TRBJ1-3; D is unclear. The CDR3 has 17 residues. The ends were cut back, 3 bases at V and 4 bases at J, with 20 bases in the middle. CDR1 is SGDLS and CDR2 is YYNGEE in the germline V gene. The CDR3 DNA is TGTGCCAGCAGCGCAGAGGGTTACACCGGGGAAGGAAACACCATATATTTT. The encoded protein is CASSAEGYTGEGNTIYF. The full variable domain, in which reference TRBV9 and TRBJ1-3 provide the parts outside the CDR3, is DSGVTQTPKHLITATGQRVTLRCSPRSGDLSVYWYQQSLDQGLQFLIQYYNGEERAKGNILERFSAQQFPDLHSELNLSSLELGDSALYFCASSAEGYTGEGNTIYFGEGSWLTVV.

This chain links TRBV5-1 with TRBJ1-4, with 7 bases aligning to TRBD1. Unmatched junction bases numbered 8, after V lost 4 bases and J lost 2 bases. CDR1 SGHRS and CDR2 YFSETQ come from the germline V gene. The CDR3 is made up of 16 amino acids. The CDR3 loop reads CASSPRQGGTNEKLFF. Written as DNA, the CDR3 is TGCGCCAGCAGCCCCCGACAGGGCGGGACTAATGAAAAACTGTTTTTT.

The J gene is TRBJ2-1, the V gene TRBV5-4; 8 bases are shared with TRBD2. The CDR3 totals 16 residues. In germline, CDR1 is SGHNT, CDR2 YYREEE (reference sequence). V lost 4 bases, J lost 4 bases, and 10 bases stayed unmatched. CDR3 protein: CASSLGGAGGYNEQFF. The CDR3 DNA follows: TGTGCCAGCAGCCTCGGAGGGGCGGGGGGTTACAATGAGCAGTTCTTC.

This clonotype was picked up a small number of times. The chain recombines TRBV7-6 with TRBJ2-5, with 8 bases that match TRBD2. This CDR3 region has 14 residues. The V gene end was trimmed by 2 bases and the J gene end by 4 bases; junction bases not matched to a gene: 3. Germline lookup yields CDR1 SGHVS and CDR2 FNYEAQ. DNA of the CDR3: TGTGCCAGCAGCTTATTCACTAGCGGAGAGACCCAGTACTTC. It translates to CASSLFTSGETQYF.

The CDR3 is CASSLRDRAEDTQYF. CDR3 DNA sequence: TGTGCCAGCAGCCTCCGGGACAGGGCGGAAGATACGCAGTATTTT. The chain joins TRBV5-5 to TRBJ2-3; 9 bases fit TRBD1. J gave up 5 bases and V 4 bases, and 8 bases lay outside the gene matches. Germline V gene lookup returns CDR1 SGHKS and CDR2 YYEKEE (reference sequence). CDR3 size: 15 residues.

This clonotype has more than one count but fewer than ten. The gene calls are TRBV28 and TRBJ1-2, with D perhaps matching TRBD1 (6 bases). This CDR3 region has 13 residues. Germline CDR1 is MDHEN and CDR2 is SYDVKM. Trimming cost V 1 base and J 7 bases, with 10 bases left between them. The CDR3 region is CASSLSAGAGYTF. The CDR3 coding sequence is TGTGCCAGCAGTTTATCGGCAGGGGCTGGCTACACCTTC.